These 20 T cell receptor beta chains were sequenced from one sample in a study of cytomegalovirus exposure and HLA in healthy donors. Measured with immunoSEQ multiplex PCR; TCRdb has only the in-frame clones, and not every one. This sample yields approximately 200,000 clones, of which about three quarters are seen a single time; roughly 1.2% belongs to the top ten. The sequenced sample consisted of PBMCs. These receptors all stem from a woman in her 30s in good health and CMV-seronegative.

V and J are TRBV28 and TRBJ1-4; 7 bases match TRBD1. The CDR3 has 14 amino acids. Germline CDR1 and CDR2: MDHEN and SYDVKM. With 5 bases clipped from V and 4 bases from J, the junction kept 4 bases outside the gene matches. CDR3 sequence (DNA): TGTGCCAGCAGTCCGGGACAGCTTAATGAAAAACTGTTTTTT. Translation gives CASSPGQLNEKLFF.

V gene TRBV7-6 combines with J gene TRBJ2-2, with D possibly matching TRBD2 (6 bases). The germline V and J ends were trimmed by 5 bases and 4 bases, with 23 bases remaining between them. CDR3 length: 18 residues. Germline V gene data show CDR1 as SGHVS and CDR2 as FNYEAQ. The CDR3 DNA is TGTGCCAGCAGCGCCCTCCCCCGAGCGGTGGGGGGCACCGGGGAGCTGTTTTTT. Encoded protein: CASSALPRAVGGTGELFF.

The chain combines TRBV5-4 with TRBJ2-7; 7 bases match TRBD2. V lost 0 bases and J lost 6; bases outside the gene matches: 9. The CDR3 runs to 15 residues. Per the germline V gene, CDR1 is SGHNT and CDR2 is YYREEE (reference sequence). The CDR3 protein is CASSLGRDYLGEQYF. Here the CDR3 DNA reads TGTGCCAGCAGCTTGGGCCGGGACTATTTAGGCGAGCAGTACTTC.

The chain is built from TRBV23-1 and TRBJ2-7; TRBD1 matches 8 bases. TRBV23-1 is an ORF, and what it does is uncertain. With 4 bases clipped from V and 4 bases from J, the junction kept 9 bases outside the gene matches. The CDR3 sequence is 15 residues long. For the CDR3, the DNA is TGCGCCAGCAGTCGACCGGACAGGGCCTGTTACGAGCAGTACTTC. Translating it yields CASSRPDRACYEQYF.

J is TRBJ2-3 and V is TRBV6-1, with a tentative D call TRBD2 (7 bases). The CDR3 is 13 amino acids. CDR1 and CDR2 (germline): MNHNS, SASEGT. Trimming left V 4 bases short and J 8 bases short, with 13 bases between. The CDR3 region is CASSGGGQPTQYF. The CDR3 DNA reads TGTGCCAGCAGTGGGGGGGGGCAACCTACGCAGTATTTT.

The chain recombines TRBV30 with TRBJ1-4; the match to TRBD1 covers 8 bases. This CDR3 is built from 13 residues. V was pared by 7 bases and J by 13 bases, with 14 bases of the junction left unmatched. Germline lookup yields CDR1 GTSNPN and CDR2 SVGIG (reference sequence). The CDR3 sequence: CALDFRGRGILFF. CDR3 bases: TGTGCCTTGGACTTCAGGGGGCGAGGGATACTGTTTTTT.

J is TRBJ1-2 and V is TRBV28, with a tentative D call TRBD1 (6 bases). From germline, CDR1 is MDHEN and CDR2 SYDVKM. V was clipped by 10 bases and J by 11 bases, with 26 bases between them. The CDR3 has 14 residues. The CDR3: CATRNIEGGLGYTF. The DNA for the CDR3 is TGTGCCACCCGGAACATAGAGGGGGGGCTGGGATACACCTTC.

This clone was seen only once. The CDR3 region has the DNA TGTGCCAGCAGCCAAACTAGCGCCACAGATACGCAGTATTTT. It is translated as CASSQTSATDTQYF. The V and J genes are TRBV4-2 and TRBJ2-3; TRBD2 matches 7 bases. Trimming removed 2 bases from V and 2 bases from J; junction bases left unmatched: 1. Per germline, CDR1 LGHNA and CDR2 YNFKEQ. CDR3 length equals 14 residues.

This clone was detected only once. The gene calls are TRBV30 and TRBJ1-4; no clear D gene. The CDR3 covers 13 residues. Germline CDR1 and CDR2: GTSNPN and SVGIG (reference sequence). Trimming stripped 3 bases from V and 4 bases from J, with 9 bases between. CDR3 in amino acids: CAWRRTINEKLFF. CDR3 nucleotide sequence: TGTGCCTGGAGACGGACTATTAATGAAAAACTGTTTTTT.

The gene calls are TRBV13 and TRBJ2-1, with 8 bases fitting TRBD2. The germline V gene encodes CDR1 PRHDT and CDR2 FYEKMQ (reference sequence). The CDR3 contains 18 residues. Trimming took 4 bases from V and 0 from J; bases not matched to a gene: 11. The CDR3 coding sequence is TGTGCCAGCAGCTCCCTCACGCGCAGCGGGAGCTCCTACAATGAGCAGTTCTTC. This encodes CASSSLTRSGSSYNEQFF.

The CDR3 DNA reads as TGTGCTAGTGGTTTGGTACCCTGGGACAGTGACAATGAGCAGTTCTTC. It translates to CASGLVPWDSDNEQFF. This chain uses TRBV12-5 with TRBJ2-1; 7 bases map to TRBD1. Unmatched junction bases numbered 7, after V lost 0 bases and J lost 5 bases. The V gene's germline CDR1 is LGHNT and CDR2 FRNRAP. CDR3 length: 16 residues.

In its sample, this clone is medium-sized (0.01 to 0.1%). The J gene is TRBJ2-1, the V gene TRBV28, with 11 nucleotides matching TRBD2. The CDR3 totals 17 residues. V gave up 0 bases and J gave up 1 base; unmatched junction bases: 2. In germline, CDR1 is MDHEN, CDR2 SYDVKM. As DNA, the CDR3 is TGTGCCAGCAGTTTATGGACTAGCGGGGATTCCTACAATGAGCAGTTCTTC. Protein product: CASSLWTSGDSYNEQFF.

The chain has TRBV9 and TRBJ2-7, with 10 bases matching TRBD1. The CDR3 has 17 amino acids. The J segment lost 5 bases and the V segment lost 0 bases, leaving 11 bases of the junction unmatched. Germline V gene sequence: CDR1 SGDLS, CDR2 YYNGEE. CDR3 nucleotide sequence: TGTGCCAGCAGCGTAGCTCCCCGGACAGGGGGACTCGACGAGCAGTACTTC. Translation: CASSVAPRTGGLDEQYF.

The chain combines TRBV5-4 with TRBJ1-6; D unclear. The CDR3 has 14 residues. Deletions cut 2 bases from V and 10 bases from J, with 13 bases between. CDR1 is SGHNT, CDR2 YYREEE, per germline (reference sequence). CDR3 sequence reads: CASSLDLRGSPLHF. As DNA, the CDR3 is TGTGCCAGCAGCTTAGACCTCAGAGGATCACCCCTCCACTTT.

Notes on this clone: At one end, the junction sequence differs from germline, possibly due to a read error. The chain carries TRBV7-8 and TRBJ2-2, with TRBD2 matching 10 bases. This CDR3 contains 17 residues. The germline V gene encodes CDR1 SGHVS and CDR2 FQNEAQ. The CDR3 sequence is CASSWKSGGAKTGELFF. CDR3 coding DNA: TGTGCCAGCAGCTGGAAAAGCGGGGGGGCGAAGACCGGGGAGCTGTTTTTT.

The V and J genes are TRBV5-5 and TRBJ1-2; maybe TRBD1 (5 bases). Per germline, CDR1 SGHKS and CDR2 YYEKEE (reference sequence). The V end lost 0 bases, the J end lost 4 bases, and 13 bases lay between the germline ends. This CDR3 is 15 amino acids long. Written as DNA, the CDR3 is TGTGCCAGCAGCTTGGCACCAGGGACTACCTATGGCTACACCTTC. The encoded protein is CASSLAPGTTYGYTF.

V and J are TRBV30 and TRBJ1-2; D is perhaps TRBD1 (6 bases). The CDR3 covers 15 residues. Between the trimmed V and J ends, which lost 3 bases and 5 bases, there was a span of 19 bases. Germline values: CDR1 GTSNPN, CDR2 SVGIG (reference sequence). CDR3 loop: CAWRDRVVGEYGYTF. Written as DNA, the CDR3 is TGTGCCTGGAGGGACAGAGTAGTTGGCGAATATGGCTACACCTTC.

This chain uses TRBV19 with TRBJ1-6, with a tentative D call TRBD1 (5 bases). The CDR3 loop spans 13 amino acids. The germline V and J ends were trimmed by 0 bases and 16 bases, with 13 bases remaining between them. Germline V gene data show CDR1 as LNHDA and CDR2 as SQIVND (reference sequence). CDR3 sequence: CASSIDGPGGLHF. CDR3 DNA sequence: TGTGCCAGTAGTATAGATGGCCCGGGGGGTCTCCACTTT.

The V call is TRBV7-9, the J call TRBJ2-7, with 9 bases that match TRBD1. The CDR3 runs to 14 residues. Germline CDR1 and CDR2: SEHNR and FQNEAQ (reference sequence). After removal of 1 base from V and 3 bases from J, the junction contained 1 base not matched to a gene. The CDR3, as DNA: TGTGCCAGCAGCTTAGGGGACAGGGACTACGAGCAGTACTTC. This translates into CASSLGDRDYEQYF.

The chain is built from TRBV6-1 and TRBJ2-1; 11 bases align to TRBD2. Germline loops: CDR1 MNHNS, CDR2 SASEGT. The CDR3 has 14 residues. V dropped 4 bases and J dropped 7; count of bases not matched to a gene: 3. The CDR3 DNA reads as TGTGCCAGCAGTGCCCGGACTAGCGGGAATGAGCAGTTCTTC. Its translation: CASSARTSGNEQFF.